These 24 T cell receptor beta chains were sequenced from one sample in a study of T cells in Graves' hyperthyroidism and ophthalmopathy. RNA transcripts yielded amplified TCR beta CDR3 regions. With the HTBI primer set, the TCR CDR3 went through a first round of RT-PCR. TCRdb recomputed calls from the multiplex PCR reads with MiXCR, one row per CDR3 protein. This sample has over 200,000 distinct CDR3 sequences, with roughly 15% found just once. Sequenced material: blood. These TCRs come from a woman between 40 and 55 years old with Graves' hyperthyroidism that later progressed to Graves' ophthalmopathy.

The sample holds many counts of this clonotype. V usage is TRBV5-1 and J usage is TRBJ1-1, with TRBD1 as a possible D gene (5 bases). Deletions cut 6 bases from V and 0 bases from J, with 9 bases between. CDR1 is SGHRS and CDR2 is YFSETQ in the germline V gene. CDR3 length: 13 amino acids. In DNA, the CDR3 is TGCGCCAGCATGACAGTAATGAACACTGAAGCTTTCTTT. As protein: CASMTVMNTEAFF.

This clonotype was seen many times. DNA of the CDR3: TGTGCCAGCAGTTTATCGAGAAGGGGCCCGGGAGGCTACACCTTC. Translating it yields CASSLSRRGPGGYTF. The chain has TRBV27 and TRBJ1-2, with D possibly being TRBD1 (5 bases). This CDR3 spans 15 amino acids. In germline, CDR1 is MNHEY, CDR2 SMNVEV (reference sequence). The ends were cut back, 0 bases at V and 8 bases at J, with 16 bases in the middle.

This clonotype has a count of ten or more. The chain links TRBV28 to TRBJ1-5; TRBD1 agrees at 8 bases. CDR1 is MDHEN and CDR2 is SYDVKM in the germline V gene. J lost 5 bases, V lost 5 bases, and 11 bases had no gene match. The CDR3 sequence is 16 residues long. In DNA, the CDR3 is TGTGCCAGCAGTACTAGACAGGGGCCCGCTGATCAGCCCCAGCATTTT. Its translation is CASSTRQGPADQPQHF.

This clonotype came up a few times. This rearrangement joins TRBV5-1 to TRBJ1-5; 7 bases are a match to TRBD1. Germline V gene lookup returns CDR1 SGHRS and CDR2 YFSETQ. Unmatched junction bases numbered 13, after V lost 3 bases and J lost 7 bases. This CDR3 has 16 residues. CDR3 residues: CASSSTGNKVRQPQHF. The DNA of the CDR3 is TGCGCCAGCAGCTCGACAGGGAATAAGGTTAGGCAGCCCCAGCATTTT.

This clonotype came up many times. CDR3 sequence (DNA): TGTGCCAGCAGCCCCCCGCTTAGCTCCTACGAGCAGTACTTC. It codes for CASSPPLSSYEQYF. V and J are TRBV13 and TRBJ2-7; D gene unclear. With 5 bases removed from V and 0 bases from J, the gap between germline ends came to 11 bases. Germline lookup yields CDR1 PRHDT and CDR2 FYEKMQ (reference sequence). The CDR3 is made up of 14 amino acids.

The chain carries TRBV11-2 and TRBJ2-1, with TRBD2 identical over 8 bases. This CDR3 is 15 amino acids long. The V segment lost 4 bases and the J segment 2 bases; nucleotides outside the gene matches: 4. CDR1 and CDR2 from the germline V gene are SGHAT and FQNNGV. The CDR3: CASSWYSGAYNEQFF. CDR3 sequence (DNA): TGTGCCAGCAGCTGGTATAGCGGGGCCTACAATGAGCAGTTCTTC.

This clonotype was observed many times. The CDR3 region has the DNA TGTGCCAGCAGCCCGGGACAGGGGGTAGCCAAAAACATTCAGTACTTC. It codes for CASSPGQGVAKNIQYF. The chain employs TRBV7-8 and TRBJ2-4; 11 nucleotides agree with TRBD1. The CDR3 is 16 amino acids. Germline loops: CDR1 SGHVS, CDR2 FQNEAQ. The V segment lost 5 bases and the J segment 0 bases; nucleotides outside the gene matches: 3.

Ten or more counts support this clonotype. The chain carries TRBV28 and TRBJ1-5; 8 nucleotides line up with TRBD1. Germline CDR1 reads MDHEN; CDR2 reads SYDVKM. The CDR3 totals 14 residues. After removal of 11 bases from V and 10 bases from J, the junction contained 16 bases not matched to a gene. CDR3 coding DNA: TGTGCCGGTTTCTCGGGACAGGCTAACGGTCCCCAGCATTTT. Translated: CAGFSGQANGPQHF.

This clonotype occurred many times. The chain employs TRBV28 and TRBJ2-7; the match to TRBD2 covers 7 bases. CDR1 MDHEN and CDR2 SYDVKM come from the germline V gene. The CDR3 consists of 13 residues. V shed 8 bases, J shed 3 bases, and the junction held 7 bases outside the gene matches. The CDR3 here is CASEAGVSYEQYF. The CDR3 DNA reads TGTGCCAGCGAGGCGGGAGTAAGCTACGAGCAGTACTTC.

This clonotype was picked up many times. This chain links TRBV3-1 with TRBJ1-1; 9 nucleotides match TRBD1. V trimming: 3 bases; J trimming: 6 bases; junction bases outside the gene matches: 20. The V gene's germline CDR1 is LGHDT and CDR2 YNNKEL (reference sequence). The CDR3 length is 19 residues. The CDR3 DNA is TGTGCCAGCAGCCACGCTAAAATGGGGGGACAGGGTTTAAACTCTGAAGCTTTCTTT. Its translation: CASSHAKMGGQGLNSEAFF.

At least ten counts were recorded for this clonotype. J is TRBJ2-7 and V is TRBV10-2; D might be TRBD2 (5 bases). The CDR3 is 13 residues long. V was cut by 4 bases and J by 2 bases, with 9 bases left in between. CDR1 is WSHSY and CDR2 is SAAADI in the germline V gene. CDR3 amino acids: CASSVARAYEQYF. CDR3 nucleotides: TGCGCCAGCAGTGTGGCGCGGGCCTACGAGCAGTACTTC.

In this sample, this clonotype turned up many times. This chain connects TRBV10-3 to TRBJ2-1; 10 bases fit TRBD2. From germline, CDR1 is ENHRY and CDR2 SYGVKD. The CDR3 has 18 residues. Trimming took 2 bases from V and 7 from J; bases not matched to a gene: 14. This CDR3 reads CAISEDWEIAGGQNEQFF. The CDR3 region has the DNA TGTGCCATCAGTGAGGATTGGGAGATAGCGGGAGGTCAAAATGAGCAGTTCTTC.

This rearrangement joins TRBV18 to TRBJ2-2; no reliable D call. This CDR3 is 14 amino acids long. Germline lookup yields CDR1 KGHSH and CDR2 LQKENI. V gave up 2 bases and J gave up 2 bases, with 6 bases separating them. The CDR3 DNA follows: TGTGCCAGCTCACCAGTCCAAAACACCGGGGAGCTGTTTTTT. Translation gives CASSPVQNTGELFF. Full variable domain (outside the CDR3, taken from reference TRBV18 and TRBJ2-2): NAGVMQNPRHLVRRRGQEARLRCSPMKGHSHVYWYRQLPEEGLKFMVYLQKENIIDESGMPKERFSAEFPKEGPSILRIQQVVRGDSAAYFCASSPVQNTGELFFGEGSRLTVL.

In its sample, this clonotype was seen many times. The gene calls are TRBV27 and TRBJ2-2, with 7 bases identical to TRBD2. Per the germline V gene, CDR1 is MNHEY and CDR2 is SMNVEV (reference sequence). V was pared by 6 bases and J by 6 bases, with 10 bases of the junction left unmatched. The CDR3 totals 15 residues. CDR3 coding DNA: TGTGCCAGCAGAAAGGGGAGGGAGGAGTCCGGGGAGCTGTTTTTT. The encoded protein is CASRKGREESGELFF.

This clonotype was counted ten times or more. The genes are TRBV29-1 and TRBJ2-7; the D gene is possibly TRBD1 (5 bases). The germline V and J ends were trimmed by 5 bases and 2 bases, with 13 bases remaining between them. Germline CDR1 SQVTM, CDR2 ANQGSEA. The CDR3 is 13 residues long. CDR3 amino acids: CSVHAGPTYEQYF. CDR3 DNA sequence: TGCAGCGTTCATGCAGGGCCAACCTACGAGCAGTACTTC.

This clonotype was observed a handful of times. CDR3 region: CASSISGAGHTEAFF. The CDR3 DNA sequence: TGTGCCAGTAGTATCTCGGGAGCAGGGCACACTGAAGCTTTCTTT. The chain carries TRBV19 and TRBJ1-1, with a tentative D call TRBD1 (5 bases). Germline V gene data show CDR1 as LNHDA and CDR2 as SQIVND (reference sequence). V lost 3 bases to trimming and J lost 3 bases, with 14 bases between them. The CDR3 sequence is 15 residues long.

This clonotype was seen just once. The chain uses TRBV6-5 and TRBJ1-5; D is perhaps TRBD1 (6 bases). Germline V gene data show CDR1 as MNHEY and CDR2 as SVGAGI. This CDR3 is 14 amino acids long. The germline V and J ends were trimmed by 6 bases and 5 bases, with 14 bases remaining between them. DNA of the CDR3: TGTGCCAGCAGATATCAACAGGGCTATCAGCCCCAGCATTTT. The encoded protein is CASRYQQGYQPQHF.

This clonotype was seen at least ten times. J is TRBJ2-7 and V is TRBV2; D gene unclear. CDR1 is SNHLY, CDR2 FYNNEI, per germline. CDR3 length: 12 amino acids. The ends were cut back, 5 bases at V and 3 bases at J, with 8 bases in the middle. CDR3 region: CASSPYRYEQYF. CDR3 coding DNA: TGTGCCAGCAGTCCCTACCGCTACGAGCAGTACTTC. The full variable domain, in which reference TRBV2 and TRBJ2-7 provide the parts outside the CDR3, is EPEVTQTPSHQVTQMGQEVILRCVPISNHLYFYWYRQILGQKVEFLVSFYNNEISEKSEIFDDQFSVERPDGSNFTLKIRSTKLEDSAMYFCASSPYRYEQYFGPGTRLTVT.

The CDR3 spells CSAPRPHNPTNEAFF. CDR3 DNA sequence: TGCAGTGCCCCCAGGCCACACAACCCGACAAATGAAGCTTTCTTT. This chain links TRBV20-1 with TRBJ1-1, with D unresolved. The ends were cut back, 6 bases at V and 7 bases at J, with 24 bases in the middle. The CDR3 contains 15 residues. CDR1 and CDR2 from the germline V gene are DFQATT and SNEGSKA (reference sequence).

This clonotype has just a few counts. CDR3 amino acids: CASSGSPQVQETQYF. For the CDR3, the DNA is TGCGCCAGCAGTGGGTCCCCACAAGTCCAAGAGACCCAGTACTTC. The V call is TRBV10-1, the J call TRBJ2-5; D unresolved. This CDR3 has 15 amino acids. Germline V lookup: CDR1 WNHNN, CDR2 SYGVQD (reference sequence). V was cut by 4 bases and J by 1 base, with 13 bases left in between.

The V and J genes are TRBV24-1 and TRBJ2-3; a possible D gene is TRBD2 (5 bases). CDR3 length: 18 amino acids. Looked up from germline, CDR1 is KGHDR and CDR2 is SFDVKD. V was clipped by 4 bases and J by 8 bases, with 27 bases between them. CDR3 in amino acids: CATSDSPGLLHNRATQYF. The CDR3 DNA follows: TGTGCCACCAGTGACTCCCCCGGACTGCTGCACAACAGAGCTACGCAGTATTTT.

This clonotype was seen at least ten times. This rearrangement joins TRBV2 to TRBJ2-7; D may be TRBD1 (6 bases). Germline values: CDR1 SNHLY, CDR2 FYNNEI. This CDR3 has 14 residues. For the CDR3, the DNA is TGTGCTAACAGACCGGGACAAGTCTCCTACGAGCAGTACTTC. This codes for CANRPGQVSYEQYF.

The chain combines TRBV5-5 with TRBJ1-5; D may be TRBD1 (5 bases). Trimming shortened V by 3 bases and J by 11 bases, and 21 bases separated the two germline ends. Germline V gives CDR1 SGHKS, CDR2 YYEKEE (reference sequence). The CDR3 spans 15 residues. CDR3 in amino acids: CASSSSLGRQYTQHF. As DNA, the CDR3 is TGTGCCAGCAGCTCCAGCCTCGGCAGACAGTACACCCAGCATTTT.

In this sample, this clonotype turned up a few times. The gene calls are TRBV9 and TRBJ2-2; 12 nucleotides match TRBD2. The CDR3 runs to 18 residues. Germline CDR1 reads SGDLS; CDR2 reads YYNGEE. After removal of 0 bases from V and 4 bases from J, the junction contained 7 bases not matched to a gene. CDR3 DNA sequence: TGTGCCAGCAGCGTAGATGAGACTAGCGGGAGATTCACCGGGGAGCTGTTTTTT. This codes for CASSVDETSGRFTGELFF.